This TCR beta chain was found in a study of T cell changes during pregnancy in multiple sclerosis. CDR1 and CDR2 (germline): MGHRA, YSYEKL. The CDR3 extends over 19 amino acids. V trimming: 3 bases; J trimming: 3 bases; junction bases outside the gene matches: 16. This table comes from immunoSEQ multiplex PCR, and its TCRdb copy is limited to in-frame clones, with some not included. Among about 80,000 clones listed, about 95% were seen once. The chain links TRBV4-1 to TRBJ2-3; TRBD2 aligns across 9 bases. Sequenced material: peripheral blood, taken in the third trimester of pregnancy. The sequence came from a female donor with multiple sclerosis, enrolled in a pregnancy study. Here the CDR3 DNA reads TGCGCCAGCAGCCAGGGGGGGGTAGCGGGGGCTATGGGGACAGATACGCAGTATTTT. Translated: CASSQGGVAGAMGTDTQYF.